This TCR beta chain emerged from a study of shared T cell receptors in the human thymus. The CDR3 is made up of 13 amino acids. Trimming cost V 3 bases and J 3 bases, with 9 bases left between them. Germline assignment: CDR1 LNHDA and CDR2 SQIVND (reference sequence). The data were produced by immunoSEQ multiplex PCR, yet TCRdb's version contains in-frame clones alone and is incomplete. The sample holds roughly 410,000 clones, 95% seen once. V is TRBV19 and J is TRBJ2-7; D perhaps matches TRBD1 (5 bases). Source material: thymocytes. This TCR was recovered from a human donor. The chain's CDR3 is CASSIDRNYEQYF. CDR3 DNA: TGTGCCAGTAGTATTGACAGAAACTACGAGCAGTACTTC.